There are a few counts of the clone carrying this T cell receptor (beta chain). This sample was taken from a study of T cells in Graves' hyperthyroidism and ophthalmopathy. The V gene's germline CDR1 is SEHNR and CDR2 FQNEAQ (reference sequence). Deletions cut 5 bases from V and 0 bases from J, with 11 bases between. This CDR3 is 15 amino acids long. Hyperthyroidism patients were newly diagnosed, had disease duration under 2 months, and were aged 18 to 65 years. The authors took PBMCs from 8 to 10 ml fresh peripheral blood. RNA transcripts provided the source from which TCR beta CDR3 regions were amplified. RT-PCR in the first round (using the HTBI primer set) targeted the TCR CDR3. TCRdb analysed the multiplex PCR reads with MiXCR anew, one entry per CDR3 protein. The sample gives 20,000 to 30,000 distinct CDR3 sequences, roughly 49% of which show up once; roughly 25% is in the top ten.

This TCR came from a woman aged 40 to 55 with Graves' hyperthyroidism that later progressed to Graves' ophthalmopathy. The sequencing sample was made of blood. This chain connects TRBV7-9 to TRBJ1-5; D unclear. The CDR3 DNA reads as TGTGCCAGCAGCCCCGAGTCTGGTAGCAATCAGCCCCAGCATTTT. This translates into CASSPESGSNQPQHF. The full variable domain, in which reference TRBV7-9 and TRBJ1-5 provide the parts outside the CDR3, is DTGVSQNPRHKITKRGQNVTFRCDPISEHNRLYWYRQTLGQGPEFLTYFQNEAQLEKSRLLSDRFSAERPKGSFSTLEIQRTEQGDSAMYLCASSPESGSNQPQHFGDGTRLSIL.